This entry features one T cell receptor (beta chain) sequence. Methods used by the authors: Reference gene primer amplification gave estimated nucleated cell counts. Sequencing was performed with immunoSEQ multiplex PCR; in TCRdb, only in-frame clones are kept and a portion is missing. Clonal size and the V and J genes are those of that table, whereas D and trimming came from the DNA. The table has some 220,000 clones, 70% to 90% seen once. This entry is derived from a study of blood T cell repertoires in COVID-19. Study details: COVID-19 samples, acute and convalescent, were from the United States, Italy and Spain. Nucleic acid was either cDNA or gDNA, and it came from T cells, B-cell-depleted T cells, or PBMCs.

CDR3 length equals 13 residues. Trimming removed 5 bases at V and 2 bases at J, with 9 bases between. CDR1 and CDR2 from the germline V gene are SGHTA and FQGTGA. During active infection, Seattle patients enrolled and were then monitored through disease. This chain joins TRBV7-3 and TRBJ1-1; possibly TRBD1 for D (5 bases). The sequence came from a man aged 45-60 years with COVID-19, enrolled during active disease. The material sequenced was peripheral blood. CDR3 sequence reads: CASSPGQNTEAFF. DNA of the CDR3: TGTGCCAGCAGCCCTGGACAAAACACTGAAGCTTTCTTT.